A single sample is the source of the 15 T cell receptor beta chains below, sequenced in a study of blood T cell repertoires in COVID-19. Assay used: immunoSEQ multiplex PCR; TCRdb lists only in-frame clones, some missing. The sample has 350,000 to 500,000 clones; nearly 90% are singletons. Specimen: PBMCs or T cells enriched from blood (not recorded which). The receptors come from a woman younger than 35 who had been exposed to COVID-19.

V gene TRBV24-1 combines with J gene TRBJ1-4; weak D call: TRBD1 (5 bases). There are 15 residues in the CDR3. Germline assignment: CDR1 KGHDR and CDR2 SFDVKD. Trimming removed 9 bases at V and 5 bases at J, with 18 bases between. The CDR3: CATSDRRDGNEKLFF. In DNA form, the CDR3 reads TGTGCCACCTCCGATAGGCGGGACGGCAATGAAAAACTGTTTTTT.

This sequence joins TRBV27 and TRBJ2-2; 13 bases are shared with TRBD2. V was clipped by 5 bases and J by 6 bases; unmatched bases: 6. The CDR3 is made up of 16 amino acids. In germline, CDR1 is MNHEY, CDR2 SMNVEV (reference sequence). The CDR3 sequence is CASSTVGTSGAGELFF. CDR3 bases: TGTGCCAGCAGTACTGTGGGGACTAGCGGGGCCGGGGAGCTGTTTTTT.

The chain has TRBV18 and TRBJ1-1, with a tentative D call TRBD1 (5 bases). This CDR3 region has 14 residues. Germline V gene data show CDR1 as KGHSH and CDR2 as LQKENI. V lost 8 bases and J lost 1, with 14 bases in between. The CDR3 DNA follows: TGTGCCAGCCGCACCACGGGGGGGAACACTGAAGCTTTCTTT. Translated: CASRTTGGNTEAFF.

This sequence joins TRBV19 and TRBJ1-1; 8 bases agree with TRBD1. V lost 3 bases, J lost 0 bases, and 9 bases stayed unmatched. The CDR3 loop spans 17 amino acids. The germline gives CDR1 LNHDA, CDR2 SQIVND (reference sequence). In DNA, the CDR3 is TGTGCCAGTAGTATGATGAGCAGGGGGCTTTTGAACACTGAAGCTTTCTTT. Protein: CASSMMSRGLLNTEAFF.

The V and J genes are TRBV29-1 and TRBJ2-3, with 16 bases identical to TRBD2. The length of the CDR3 is 14 residues. V lost 6 bases, J lost 7 bases, and 4 bases stayed unmatched. The V gene's germline CDR1 is SQVTM and CDR2 ANQGSEA. CDR3 amino acids: CSVGTSGGANTQYF. The CDR3 DNA reads as TGCAGCGTGGGGACTAGCGGGGGGGCAAATACGCAGTATTTT.

This rearrangement joins TRBV5-4 to TRBJ1-2; tentative D call: TRBD1 (6 bases). The CDR3 loop spans 14 amino acids. Germline V CDR1 and CDR2: SGHNT, YYREEE (reference sequence). V lost 0 bases to trimming and J lost 8 bases, with 14 bases between them. In DNA, the CDR3 is TGTGCCAGCAGCTTGGCCGGGGGGGCGGTAGGCTACACCTTC. It translates to CASSLAGGAVGYTF.

This chain links TRBV28 with TRBJ1-4; no firm D call. V was pared by 4 bases and J by 0 bases, with 15 bases between. Germline lookup yields CDR1 MDHEN and CDR2 SYDVKM. The CDR3 covers 17 residues. CDR3 nucleotide sequence: TGTGCCAGCAGTTCATCACTCAACGGTACAACTAATGAAAAACTGTTTTTT. Translating gives CASSSSLNGTTNEKLFF.

The chain has TRBV9 and TRBJ2-1; TRBD2 aligns across 8 bases. The ends lost 0 bases at V and 6 bases at J; junction bases unmatched: 5. The CDR3 is 15 amino acids. Per germline, CDR1 SGDLS and CDR2 YYNGEE. The CDR3 DNA follows: TGTGCCAGCAGCGTAGACGGGGGGGCAGCCAATGAGCAGTTCTTC. Encoded protein: CASSVDGGAANEQFF.

V gene TRBV5-4 combines with J gene TRBJ1-1; D ambiguous. The V and J ends lost 1 base and 1 base respectively, with 5 bases between them. Germline CDR1 reads SGHNT; CDR2 reads YYREEE (reference sequence). The CDR3 is made up of 13 amino acids. In DNA form, the CDR3 reads TGTGCCAGCAGCTTGTTAGAGAACACTGAAGCTTTCTTT. Amino acids: CASSLLENTEAFF.

This clone was recorded once. V is TRBV27 and J is TRBJ2-1; perhaps TRBD1 as D (5 bases). V lost 4 bases and J 0 bases, leaving 13 bases between the germline ends. The CDR3 has 16 amino acids. Germline CDR1 reads MNHEY; CDR2 reads SMNVEV (reference sequence). Written as DNA, the CDR3 is TGTGCCAGCAGTTCCTACAGGTACAGCTCCTACAATGAGCAGTTCTTC. It yields the protein CASSSYRYSSYNEQFF.

This clone was seen a few times. The chain combines TRBV28 with TRBJ1-4; unclear D gene. This CDR3 region has 15 residues. Between the trimmed V and J ends, which lost 6 bases and 8 bases, there was a span of 19 bases. Germline loops: CDR1 MDHEN, CDR2 SYDVKM. CDR3 protein: CASRSSRELYEKLFF. The DNA for the CDR3 is TGTGCCAGCAGAAGTTCGAGGGAGTTATACGAAAAACTGTTTTTT.

The V gene is TRBV5-6, the J gene TRBJ1-2; 8 nucleotides match TRBD1. The CDR3 sequence is 15 residues long. Per the germline V gene, CDR1 is SGHDT and CDR2 is YYEEEE. V was clipped by 3 bases and J by 4 bases; unmatched bases: 8. CDR3 nucleotide sequence: TGTGCCAGCAGCTCAGACAGGGGCACCCTCTATGGCTACACCTTC. Translating it yields CASSSDRGTLYGYTF.

This CDR3 is CASRPNRDRGHQETQYF. CDR3 nucleotides: TGTGCCAGCAGACCCAACCGGGACAGGGGACACCAAGAGACCCAGTACTTC. The V gene is TRBV7-9, the J gene TRBJ2-5, with 10 bases identical to TRBD1. The CDR3 runs to 17 residues. Germline assignment: CDR1 SEHNR and CDR2 FQNEAQ (reference sequence). The trim removed 6 bases at V and 0 bases at J, leaving 10 bases unmatched.

This clone has a single count. This chain links TRBV5-1 with TRBJ2-7, with TRBD1 identical over 11 bases. Germline CDR1 is SGHRS and CDR2 is YFSETQ. CDR3 length equals 15 residues. Trimming removed 4 bases from V and 1 base from J; junction bases left unmatched: 4. DNA for the CDR3: TGCGCCAGCAGCGCCGGGACAGGGGGATCCTACGAGCAGTACTTC. This sequence encodes CASSAGTGGSYEQYF.

The rearrangement uses TRBV3-1 (or the pseudogene TRBV3-2) and TRBJ1-5, with D possibly being TRBD1 (6 bases). Germline values: CDR1 LGHDT, CDR2 YNNKEL (reference sequence). Trimming took off 1 base at V and 6 bases at J, with 10 bases between the two ends. The CDR3 sequence is 14 residues long. In nucleotides, the CDR3 is TGTGCCAGCAGCCAAGGGGGGGGGCGTCAGCCCCAGCATTTT. Translating gives CASSQGGGRQPQHF.